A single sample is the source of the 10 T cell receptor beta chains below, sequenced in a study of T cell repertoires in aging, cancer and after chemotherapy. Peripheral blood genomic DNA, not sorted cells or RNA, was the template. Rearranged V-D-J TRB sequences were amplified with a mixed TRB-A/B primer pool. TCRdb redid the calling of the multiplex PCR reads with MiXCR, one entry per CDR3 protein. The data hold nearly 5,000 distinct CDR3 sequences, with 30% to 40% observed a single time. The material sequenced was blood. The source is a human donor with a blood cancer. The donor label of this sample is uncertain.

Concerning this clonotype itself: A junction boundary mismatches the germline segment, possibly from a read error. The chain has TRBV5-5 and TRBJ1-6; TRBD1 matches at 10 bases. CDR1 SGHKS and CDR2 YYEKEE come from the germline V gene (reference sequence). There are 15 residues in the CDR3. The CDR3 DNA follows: TGCGCCAGCAGCAAGGGACAGGGGTATAATTCACCCCTCCACTTT. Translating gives CASSKGQGYNSPLHF.

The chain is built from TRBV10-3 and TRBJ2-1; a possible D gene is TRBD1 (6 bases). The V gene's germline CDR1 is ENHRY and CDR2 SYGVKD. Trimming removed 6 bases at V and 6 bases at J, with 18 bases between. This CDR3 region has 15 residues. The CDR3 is CAIRLSEQGGNEQFF. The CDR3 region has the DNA TGTGCCATCAGGTTATCAGAACAGGGCGGCAATGAGCAGTTCTTC.

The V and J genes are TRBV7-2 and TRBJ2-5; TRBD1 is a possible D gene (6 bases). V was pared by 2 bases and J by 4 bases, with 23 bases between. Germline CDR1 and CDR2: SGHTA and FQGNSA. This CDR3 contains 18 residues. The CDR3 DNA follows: TGTGCCAGCAGCTTATTCCTAGCTCAGGGGATAGTATCAGAGACCCAGTACTTC. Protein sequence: CASSLFLAQGIVSETQYF. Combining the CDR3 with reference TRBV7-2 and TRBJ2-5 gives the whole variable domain GAGVSQSPSNKVTEKGKDVELRCDPISGHTALYWYRQSLGQGLEFLIYFQGNSAPDKSGLPSDRFSAERTGGSVSTLTIQRTQQEDSAVYLCASSLFLAQGIVSETQYFGPGTRLLVL.

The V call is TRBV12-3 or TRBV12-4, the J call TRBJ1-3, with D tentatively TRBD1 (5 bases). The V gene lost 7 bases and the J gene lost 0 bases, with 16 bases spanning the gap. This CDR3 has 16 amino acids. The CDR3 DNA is TGTGCCAGCACACAAAGACAGAGGGCCTCTGGAAACACCATATATTTT. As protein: CASTQRQRASGNTIYF.

DNA of the CDR3: TGCAGTGCTAGAGCAGGGACTAGCCCCTATTTGGATACGCAGTATTTT. It encodes CSARAGTSPYLDTQYF. The genes are TRBV20-1 and TRBJ2-3, with TRBD2 matching over 9 bases. In germline, CDR1 is DFQATT, CDR2 SNEGSKA (reference sequence). The CDR3 is 16 amino acids. V shed 1 base, J shed 6 bases, and the junction held 11 bases outside the gene matches.

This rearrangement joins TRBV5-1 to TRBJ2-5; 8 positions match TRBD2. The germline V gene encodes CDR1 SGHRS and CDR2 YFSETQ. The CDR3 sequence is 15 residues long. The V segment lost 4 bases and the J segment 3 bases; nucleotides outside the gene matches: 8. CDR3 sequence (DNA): TGCGCCAGCAGCGTCGGGACTAGAGATAAAGAGACCCAGTACTTC. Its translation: CASSVGTRDKETQYF.

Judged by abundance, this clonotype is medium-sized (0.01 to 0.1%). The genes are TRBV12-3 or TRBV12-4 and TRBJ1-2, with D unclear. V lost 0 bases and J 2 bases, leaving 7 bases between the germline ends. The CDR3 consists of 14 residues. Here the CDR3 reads CASSLASLNYGYTF. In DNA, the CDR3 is TGTGCCAGCAGTTTAGCAAGCTTGAACTATGGCTACACCTTC.

This CDR3 is CASSDHGGSNYGYTF. For the CDR3, the DNA is TGTGCCAGCAGCGACCACGGTGGGTCAAACTATGGCTACACCTTC. This chain links TRBV12-3 or TRBV12-4 with TRBJ1-2; no reliable D call. The V gene lost 6 bases and the J gene lost 2 bases, with 16 bases spanning the gap. The CDR3 consists of 15 residues.

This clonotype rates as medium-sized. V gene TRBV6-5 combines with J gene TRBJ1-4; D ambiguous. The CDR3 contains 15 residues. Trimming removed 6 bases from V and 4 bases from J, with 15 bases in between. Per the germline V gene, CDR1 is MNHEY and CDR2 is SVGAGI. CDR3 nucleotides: TGTGCCAGCAGCCGCGACGCACCGTATAATGAAAAACTGTTTTTT. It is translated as CASSRDAPYNEKLFF.

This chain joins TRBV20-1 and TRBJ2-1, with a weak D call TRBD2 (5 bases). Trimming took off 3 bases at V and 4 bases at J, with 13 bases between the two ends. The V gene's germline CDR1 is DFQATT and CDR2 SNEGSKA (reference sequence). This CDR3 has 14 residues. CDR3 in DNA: TGCAGTGCTAGGGGTCTAGCAGAATACAATGAGCAGTTCTTC. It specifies CSARGLAEYNEQFF.